What follows are 28 T cell receptor beta chains derived from one specimen sequenced in a study of blood T cell repertoires in COVID-19. Method: immunoSEQ multiplex PCR; TCRdb's copy keeps in-frame clones and lacks some. This sample has fewer than 200,000 clones, with approximately 80% found just once. Sequencing input: peripheral blood. The receptors were gathered from a man aged 55-75 years with acute or convalescent COVID-19.

In regard to this clone: In the same sample, other DNA sequences code for this CDR3. The gene calls are TRBV7-6 and TRBJ2-1; 8 nucleotides align to TRBD2. CDR1 is SGHVS and CDR2 is FNYEAQ in the germline V gene. The junction had 5 bases not matched to a gene; V was cut back by 3 bases and J by 7 bases. The CDR3 spans 14 residues. The CDR3 loop is CASSLAGGGNEQFF. DNA of the CDR3: TGTGCCAGCAGCTTGGCGGGGGGTGGGAATGAGCAGTTCTTC.

This clone was detected only a few times. The chain carries TRBV3-1 (or the pseudogene TRBV3-2) and TRBJ1-1; D is unresolved. This CDR3 has 15 residues. V lost 1 base to trimming and J lost 0 bases, with 9 bases between them. Germline CDR1 reads LGHDT; CDR2 reads YNNKEL (reference sequence). Here the CDR3 reads CASSQAQTMNTEAFF. CDR3 DNA sequence: TGTGCCAGCAGCCAAGCACAGACTATGAACACTGAAGCTTTCTTT.

This chain joins TRBV5-1 and TRBJ2-5; 8 positions agree with TRBD1. The V and J ends lost 4 bases and 5 bases, in that order; junction bases with no gene match: 7. The CDR3 spans 14 residues. Germline lookup yields CDR1 SGHRS and CDR2 YFSETQ. The CDR3 DNA follows: TGCGCCAGCAGCGGCCAGGGGGCGGGGGAGACCCAGTACTTC. It translates to CASSGQGAGETQYF.

The gene calls are TRBV27 and TRBJ2-1; D is possibly TRBD2 (5 bases). CDR3 length equals 15 residues. In germline, CDR1 is MNHEY, CDR2 SMNVEV (reference sequence). The V end was cut by 2 bases, the J end by 7 bases, with 15 bases between. The CDR3 nucleotides are TGTGCCAGCAGTTTAGACTACCCTGCTCGTAATGAGCAGTTCTTC. Its translation: CASSLDYPARNEQFF.

This clone has a handful of counts. The chain combines TRBV5-1 with TRBJ2-5, with TRBD1 matching over 8 bases. The CDR3 totals 14 residues. Germline V gene lookup returns CDR1 SGHRS and CDR2 YFSETQ. V trimming: 5 bases; J trimming: 1 base; junction bases outside the gene matches: 4. This chain's CDR3 is CASSTGQGQETQYF. The CDR3 nucleotides read TGCGCCAGCAGTACTGGACAGGGCCAAGAGACCCAGTACTTC.

This chain connects TRBV5-1 to TRBJ1-1; D unresolved. The germline V gene has CDR1 SGHRS and CDR2 YFSETQ. V was shortened by 0 bases and J by 0 bases, with 9 bases between the two germline ends. CDR3 length equals 15 residues. CDR3 nucleotide sequence: TGCGCCAGCAGCTTGGGAAGTACATTGAACACTGAAGCTTTCTTT. Translation: CASSLGSTLNTEAFF.

This clone came up once. V gene TRBV30 combines with J gene TRBJ2-3; TRBD2 is a possible D gene (6 bases). Per germline, CDR1 GTSNPN and CDR2 SVGIG (reference sequence). V gave up 1 base and J gave up 6 bases, with 8 bases separating them. The CDR3 runs 12 residues. The CDR3 is CAWSAGGDTQYF. In DNA, the CDR3 is TGTGCCTGGAGTGCTGGGGGGGATACGCAGTATTTT. Together with reference TRBV30 and TRBJ2-3, the CDR3 gives the full variable domain: SQTIHQWPATLVQPVGSPLSLECTVEGTSNPNLYWYRQAAGRGLQLLFYSVGIGQISSEVPQNLSASRPQDRQFILSSKKLLLSDSGFYLCAWSAGGDTQYFGPGTRLTVL.

V usage is TRBV3-1 (or the pseudogene TRBV3-2) and J usage is TRBJ2-1; 7 nucleotides agree with TRBD2. The CDR3 has 15 amino acids. The V segment lost 0 bases and the J segment 3 bases; nucleotides outside the gene matches: 2. The germline gives CDR1 LGHDT, CDR2 YNNKEL (reference sequence). CDR3 nucleotide sequence: TGTGCCAGCAGCCAAGATAGGGACTACTACAATGAGCAGTTCTTC. Translation gives CASSQDRDYYNEQFF.

This chain joins TRBV18 and TRBJ1-1, with D perhaps TRBD1 (5 bases). In germline, CDR1 is KGHSH, CDR2 LQKENI. The V and J ends lost 1 base and 4 bases respectively, with 10 bases between them. This CDR3 is 14 amino acids long. DNA for the CDR3: TGTGCCAGCTCACCACTCCAGGGTACCACTGAAGCTTTCTTT. It specifies CASSPLQGTTEAFF.

This chain uses TRBV5-1 with TRBJ2-5; 11 bases match TRBD2. This CDR3 has 15 amino acids. CDR1 SGHRS and CDR2 YFSETQ come from the germline V gene. V dropped 4 bases and J dropped 5; count of bases not matched to a gene: 7. The CDR3 protein is CASSRTGLADETQYF. The CDR3 bases are TGCGCCAGCAGCCGAACGGGACTAGCGGACGAGACCCAGTACTTC. Full variable domain (remainder filled in from reference TRBV5-1 and TRBJ2-5): KAGVTQTPRYLIKTRGQQVTLSCSPISGHRSVSWYQQTPGQGLQFLFEYFSETQRNKGNFPGRFSGRQFSNSRSEMNVSTLELGDSALYLCASSRTGLADETQYFGPGTRLLVL.

V is TRBV7-3 and J is TRBJ1-1, with D perhaps matching TRBD1 (5 bases). V gave up 4 bases and J gave up 8 bases, with 17 bases separating them. This CDR3 comprises 14 residues. From germline, CDR1 is SGHTA and CDR2 FQGTGA. The CDR3 sequence is CASSSQSGAGEAFF. DNA for the CDR3: TGTGCCAGCAGCTCCCAATCAGGTGCAGGGGAAGCTTTCTTT.

Only one count was recorded for this clone. The chain employs TRBV2 and TRBJ1-4; D unresolved. Germline V lookup: CDR1 SNHLY, CDR2 FYNNEI. V was clipped by 1 base and J by 4 bases, with 10 bases between them. This CDR3 comprises 15 residues. CDR3 protein: CASSEGSQFNEKLFF. The CDR3 nucleotides read TGTGCCAGCAGTGAAGGGTCACAGTTTAATGAAAAACTGTTTTTT. Using reference TRBV2 and TRBJ1-4 for the parts outside the CDR3, the full variable domain is EPEVTQTPSHQVTQMGQEVILRCVPISNHLYFYWYRQILGQKVEFLVSFYNNEISEKSEIFDDQFSVERPDGSNFTLKIRSTKLEDSAMYFCASSEGSQFNEKLFFGSGTQLSVL.

This clone has only a few counts. This chain links TRBV6-1 with TRBJ1-1; no firm D call. CDR1 MNHNS and CDR2 SASEGT come from the germline V gene. The ends were cut back, 2 bases at V and 6 bases at J, with 10 bases in the middle. There are 13 residues in the CDR3. The CDR3 sequence: CASSEHSQAEAFF. The CDR3 nucleotides read TGTGCCAGCAGTGAACACAGTCAGGCTGAAGCTTTCTTT.

This sequence joins TRBV19 and TRBJ2-1; 11 positions match TRBD2. Germline-derived CDR1 and CDR2 are LNHDA and SQIVND (reference sequence). The ends lost 5 bases at V and 6 bases at J; junction bases unmatched: 9. The CDR3 runs 16 residues. This chain's CDR3 is CASSSWRTSGPNEQFF. As DNA, the CDR3 is TGTGCCAGTAGTTCCTGGCGGACTAGCGGGCCCAATGAGCAGTTCTTC.

This chain joins TRBV28 and TRBJ1-1; D gene unclear. Germline CDR1 and CDR2: MDHEN and SYDVKM. V was cut by 8 bases and J by 4 bases, with 14 bases left in between. This CDR3 region has 13 residues. The CDR3 bases are TGTGCCAGCGTCAATAGTGTAACCACTGAAGCTTTCTTT. It yields the protein CASVNSVTTEAFF.

J is TRBJ1-1 and V is TRBV18; D is uncertain. Trimming removed 6 bases from V and 1 base from J, with 12 bases in between. Germline values: CDR1 KGHSH, CDR2 LQKENI. The CDR3 consists of 14 residues. The CDR3: CASSFGGQNTEAFF. CDR3 nucleotides: TGTGCCAGCTCCTTCGGCGGGCAGAACACTGAAGCTTTCTTT.

The chain joins TRBV18 to TRBJ1-1, with a weak D call TRBD1 (5 bases). CDR1 and CDR2 (germline): KGHSH, LQKENI. The CDR3 has 17 residues. Deletions cut 3 bases from V and 8 bases from J, with 25 bases between. Here the CDR3 DNA reads TGTGCCAGCTCACCGGGAGGGGCTAGGACTAAAGGTGGGGAAGCTTTCTTT. The encoded protein is CASSPGGARTKGGEAFF.

This clone was observed a few times. The V gene is TRBV27, the J gene TRBJ2-7; 10 nucleotides line up with TRBD2. CDR1 and CDR2 from the germline V gene are MNHEY and SMNVEV (reference sequence). This CDR3 is 16 amino acids long. V shed 5 bases, J shed 0 bases, and the junction held 7 bases outside the gene matches. CDR3 DNA: TGTGCCAGCAGTATCCTAGCGGGAGCCCTCTCCTACGAGCAGTACTTC. Its protein is CASSILAGALSYEQYF.

The chain carries TRBV14 and TRBJ2-3, with D possibly TRBD2 on 6 matching bases. This CDR3 comprises 16 residues. Deletions cut 0 bases from V and 2 bases from J, with 12 bases between. Germline V CDR1 and CDR2: SGHDN, FVKESK. The CDR3 is CASSQDAGHITDTQYF. CDR3 nucleotide sequence: TGTGCCAGCAGCCAAGATGCGGGGCACATCACAGATACGCAGTATTTT.

This rearrangement joins TRBV7-9 to TRBJ2-7, with a tentative D call TRBD2 (6 bases). The CDR3 has 14 residues. Per the germline V gene, CDR1 is SEHNR and CDR2 is FQNEAQ (reference sequence). V lost 3 bases and J 6 bases, leaving 15 bases between the germline ends. The CDR3 DNA reads TGTGCCAGCAGCTTTAGCGGTGGGAATGGCGAGCAGTACTTC. This gives the protein CASSFSGGNGEQYF.

V and J are TRBV6-5 and TRBJ1-1; TRBD1 aligns across 7 bases. From germline, CDR1 is MNHEY and CDR2 SVGAGI. With V trimmed by 6 bases and J by 7 bases, 5 bases remained unmatched. The CDR3 loop spans 12 amino acids. CDR3 region: CASSTGVSEAFF. The DNA of the CDR3 is TGTGCCAGCAGCACAGGGGTGAGTGAAGCTTTCTTT.

V gene TRBV6-5 combines with J gene TRBJ1-5, with 8 nucleotides matching TRBD1. Germline CDR1 and CDR2: MNHEY and SVGAGI. The V and J ends lost 8 bases and 5 bases, in that order; junction bases with no gene match: 8. CDR3 length equals 14 residues. CDR3 sequence reads: CASGRSGGYQPQHF. In DNA form, the CDR3 reads TGTGCCAGCGGCCGATCAGGGGGCTATCAGCCCCAGCATTTT.

This clone showed up just once. The J gene is TRBJ2-4, the V gene TRBV10-2; TRBD1 agrees at 9 bases. Germline assignment: CDR1 WSHSY and CDR2 SAAADI. CDR3 length: 16 amino acids. The ends lost 3 bases at V and 2 bases at J; junction bases unmatched: 5. The CDR3 spells CASSETHRGPKNIQYF. CDR3 coding DNA: TGCGCCAGCAGTGAAACTCACAGGGGGCCCAAAAACATTCAGTACTTC.

This sequence joins TRBV18 and TRBJ2-2; D gene unclear. The ends were cut back, 6 bases at V and 3 bases at J, with 8 bases in the middle. Germline V gives CDR1 KGHSH, CDR2 LQKENI. The CDR3 consists of 13 residues. The DNA of the CDR3 is TGTGCCAGCTCCCCGCGAGACACCGGGGAGCTGTTTTTT. This encodes CASSPRDTGELFF.

The chain is built from TRBV5-1 and TRBJ2-5, with TRBD2 matching 9 bases. Germline V gene lookup returns CDR1 SGHRS and CDR2 YFSETQ. The CDR3 is 16 amino acids. V lost 0 bases and J lost 2; bases outside the gene matches: 5. The CDR3 protein is CASSLAPAGGQETQYF. The CDR3 DNA sequence: TGCGCCAGCAGCTTGGCACCAGCGGGGGGTCAAGAGACCCAGTACTTC. Full variable domain (rest looked up from reference TRBV5-1 and TRBJ2-5): KAGVTQTPRYLIKTRGQQVTLSCSPISGHRSVSWYQQTPGQGLQFLFEYFSETQRNKGNFPGRFSGRQFSNSRSEMNVSTLELGDSALYLCASSLAPAGGQETQYFGPGTRLLVL.

The chain is built from TRBV2 and TRBJ2-7, with TRBD2 matching 15 bases. Trimming removed 2 bases from V and 7 bases from J; junction bases left unmatched: 3. The CDR3 spans 15 residues. Germline V gene data show CDR1 as SNHLY and CDR2 as FYNNEI. Here the CDR3 DNA reads TGTGCCAGCAGTGAACTCGGACTAGCGGGAGGGGAGCAGTACTTC. Its translation is CASSELGLAGGEQYF. The full variable domain, with the rest looked up from reference TRBV2 and TRBJ2-7, is EPEVTQTPSHQVTQMGQEVILRCVPISNHLYFYWYRQILGQKVEFLVSFYNNEISEKSEIFDDQFSVERPDGSNFTLKIRSTKLEDSAMYFCASSELGLAGGEQYFGPGTRLTVT.

This chain connects TRBV6-5 to TRBJ2-1, with 8 positions matching TRBD2. J lost 8 bases, V lost 6 bases, and 6 bases had no gene match. The CDR3 spans 13 residues. From germline, CDR1 is MNHEY and CDR2 SVGAGI. CDR3 protein: CASSQREHYEQFF. DNA for the CDR3: TGTGCCAGCAGCCAGCGGGAGCACTATGAGCAGTTCTTC.

This chain joins TRBV7-9 and TRBJ2-7; the match to TRBD1 covers 9 bases. The junction had 4 bases not matched to a gene; V was cut back by 5 bases and J by 5 bases. Germline V gene lookup returns CDR1 SEHNR and CDR2 FQNEAQ (reference sequence). CDR3 size: 13 residues. CDR3 residues: CASSPWTGDEQYF. The DNA for the CDR3 is TGTGCCAGCAGCCCTTGGACAGGGGACGAGCAGTACTTC. The variable domain in full, with the rest retrieved from reference TRBV7-9 and TRBJ2-7, is DTGVSQNPRHKITKRGQNVTFRCDPISEHNRLYWYRQTLGQGPEFLTYFQNEAQLEKSRLLSDRFSAERPKGSFSTLEIQRTEQGDSAMYLCASSPWTGDEQYFGPGTRLTVT.